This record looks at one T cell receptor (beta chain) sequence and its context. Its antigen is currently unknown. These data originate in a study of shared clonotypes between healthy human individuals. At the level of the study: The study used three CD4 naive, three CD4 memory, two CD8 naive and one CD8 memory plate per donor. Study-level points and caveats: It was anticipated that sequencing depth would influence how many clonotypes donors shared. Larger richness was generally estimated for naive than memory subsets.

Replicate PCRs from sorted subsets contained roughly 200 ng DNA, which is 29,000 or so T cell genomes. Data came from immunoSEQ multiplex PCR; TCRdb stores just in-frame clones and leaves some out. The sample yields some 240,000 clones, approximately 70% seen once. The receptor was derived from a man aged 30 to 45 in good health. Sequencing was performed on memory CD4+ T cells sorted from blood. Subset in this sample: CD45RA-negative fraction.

CDR3 sequence: CASRISGYNEQFF. The CDR3 DNA sequence: TGTGCCAGCAGAATTAGCGGATACAATGAGCAGTTCTTC. This rearrangement joins TRBV6-1 to TRBJ2-1; D perhaps matches TRBD2 (6 bases). Between the trimmed V and J ends, which lost 6 bases and 4 bases, there was a span of 10 bases. Germline-derived CDR1 and CDR2 are MNHNS and SASEGT. This CDR3 contains 13 residues.